The 3 T cell receptor beta chains presented below share a single source sample, sequenced in a study of blood T cells in healthy people across ages. Primed by a sample-barcoded 5' primer and a J-beta primer mix, a second PCR proceeded for roughly 7 to 11 cycles. TCRdb reprocessed the 5' RACE reads with MiXCR, giving one entry per CDR3 protein. The sample includes 800,000 to 1,000,000 distinct CDR3 sequences, 48% of them seen just once. Sequencing was performed on blood. These receptors all stem from a man in his thirties or forties in good health.

The V gene is TRBV6-5, the J gene TRBJ2-1; D remains ambiguous. The germline CDR1 and CDR2 sequences are MNHEY and SVGAGI. The V and J ends lost 5 bases and 0 bases respectively, with 14 bases between them. The CDR3 length is 16 residues. The CDR3 loop is CASSRWSSSSYNEQFF. The CDR3 DNA is TGTGCCAGCAGTCGTTGGAGTTCGAGCTCCTACAATGAGCAGTTCTTC.

This clonotype was seen at least ten times. The chain couples TRBV29-1 to TRBJ2-3; D unclear. Germline CDR1 and CDR2: SQVTM and ANQGSEA. The length of the CDR3 is 10 residues. Trimming left V 5 bases short and J 6 bases short, with 6 bases between. The CDR3 nucleotides are TGCAGCGTTCCTGTGGATACGCAGTATTTT. Encoded protein: CSVPVDTQYF.

The chain has TRBV3-1 and TRBJ2-2; 8 bases line up with TRBD2. Germline CDR1 and CDR2: LGHDT and YNNKEL (reference sequence). V lost 4 bases and J lost 7; bases outside the gene matches: 11. This CDR3 has 16 amino acids. CDR3 loop: CASSRLGGGRYGELFF. CDR3 nucleotide sequence: TGTGCCAGCAGCCGACTCGGCGGGGGGCGGTACGGGGAGCTGTTTTTT.